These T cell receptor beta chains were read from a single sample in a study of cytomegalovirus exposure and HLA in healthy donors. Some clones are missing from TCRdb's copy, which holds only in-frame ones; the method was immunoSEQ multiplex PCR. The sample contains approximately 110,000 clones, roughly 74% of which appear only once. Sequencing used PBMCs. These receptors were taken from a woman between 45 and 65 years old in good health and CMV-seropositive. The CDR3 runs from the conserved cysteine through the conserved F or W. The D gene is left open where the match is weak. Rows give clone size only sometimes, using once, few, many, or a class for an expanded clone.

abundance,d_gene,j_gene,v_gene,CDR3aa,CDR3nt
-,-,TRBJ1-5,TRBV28,CASSLIGDSNQPQHF,TGTGCCAGCAGTTTGATAGGAGATAGCAATCAGCCCCAGCATTTT
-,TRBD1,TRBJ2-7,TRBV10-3,CAITPGQGVDEQYF,TGTGCCATCACCCCGGGACAGGGAGTCGACGAGCAGTACTTC
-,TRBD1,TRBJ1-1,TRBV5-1,CASSLEGQGGEAFF,TGCGCCAGCAGCTTGGAAGGACAGGGAGGGGAAGCTTTCTTT
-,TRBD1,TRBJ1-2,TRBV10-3,CAISRQGPYGYTF,TGTGCCATCAGTCGACAGGGCCCCTATGGCTACACCTTC
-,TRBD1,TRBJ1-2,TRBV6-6,CASTPTGTGTGYTF,TGTGCCAGCACCCCGACCGGGACAGGGACCGGCTACACCTTC
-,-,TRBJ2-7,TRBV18,CASSPGARNYEQYF,TGTGCCAGCTCACCAGGTGCCAGAAACTACGAGCAGTACTTC
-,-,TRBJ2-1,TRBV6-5,CASSSGVYNEQFF,TGTGCCAGCAGTTCCGGGGTCTACAATGAGCAGTTCTTC
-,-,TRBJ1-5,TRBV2,CASSGGTGPARQPQHF,TGTGCCAGCAGTGGGGGAACAGGGCCGGCTAGGCAGCCCCAGCATTTT
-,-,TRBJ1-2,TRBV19,CASSISEAANYGHTF,TGTGCCAGTAGTATTTCAGAGGCGGCTAACTATGGCCACACCTTC
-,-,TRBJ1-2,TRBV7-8,CASSEIGRAHPTSYTF,TGTGCCAGCAGCGAGATCGGGAGGGCTCACCCAACCAGCTACACCTTC
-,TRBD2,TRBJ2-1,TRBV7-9,CSSSPGGLAYEQFF,TGTTCCAGCAGCCCGGGGGGACTAGCCTATGAGCAGTTCTTC
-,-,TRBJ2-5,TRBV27,CASSIYHQETQYF,TGTGCCAGCAGTATCTACCACCAAGAGACCCAGTACTTC
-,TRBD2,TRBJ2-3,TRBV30,CAWKALAVWDTQYF,TGTGCCTGGAAGGCACTAGCGGTCTGGGATACGCAGTATTTT
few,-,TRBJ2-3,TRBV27,CASSVGRRDTDTQYF,TGTGCCAGCAGTGTGGGCCGGAGGGACACAGATACGCAGTATTTT
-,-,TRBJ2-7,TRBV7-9,CASSPGWDTAYEQYF,TGTGCCAGCAGCCCTGGATGGGACACAGCCTACGAGCAGTACTTC
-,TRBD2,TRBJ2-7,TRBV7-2,CASSQTTSGEHEQYF,TGTGCCAGCAGCCAGACCACTAGCGGGGAACACGAGCAGTACTTC
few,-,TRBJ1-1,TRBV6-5,CASSYSALGGSGEAFF,TGTGCCAGCAGTTACTCGGCCCTAGGGGGTAGTGGTGAAGCTTTCTTT
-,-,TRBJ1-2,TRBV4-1,CASSQGGNNYGYTF,TGCGCCAGCAGCCAGGGGGGGAACAACTATGGCTACACCTTC
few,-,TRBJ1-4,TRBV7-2,CASSLGERDNEKLFF,TGTGCCAGCAGCTTAGGGGAGAGGGATAATGAAAAACTGTTTTTT
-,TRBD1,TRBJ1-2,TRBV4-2,CASSLLDRVDGYTF,TGTGCCAGCAGCCTTCTCGACAGGGTTGACGGCTACACCTTC
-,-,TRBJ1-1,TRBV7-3,CASSLTPGLMNTEAFF,TGTGCCAGCAGCTTAACCCCAGGCCTTATGAACACTGAAGCTTTCTTT
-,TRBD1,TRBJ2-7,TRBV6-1,CASTNWGTGTYEQYF,TGTGCCAGCACTAACTGGGGGACAGGGACCTACGAGCAGTACTTC
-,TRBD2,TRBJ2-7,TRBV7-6,CASSSLSGGFVYEQYF,TGTGCCAGCAGTTCGTTGAGCGGGGGCTTTGTTTACGAGCAGTACTTC
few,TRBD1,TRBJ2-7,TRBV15,CATSGQGAYEQYF,TGTGCCACCAGCGGTCAGGGGGCCTACGAGCAGTACTTC
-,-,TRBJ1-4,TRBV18,CASSLGDTVEKLFF,TGTGCCAGCTCACTGGGGGACACCGTTGAAAAACTGTTTTTT
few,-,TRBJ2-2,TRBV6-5,CAVGRQGLNTGELFF,TGTGCCGTCGGCCGGCAGGGGTTGAACACCGGGGAGCTGTTTTTT
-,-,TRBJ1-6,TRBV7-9,CASSWQGSHNSPLHF,TGTGCCAGCAGCTGGCAGGGAAGTCATAATTCACCCCTCCACTTT
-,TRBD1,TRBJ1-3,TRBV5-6,CASSFLVGQGAGNTIYF,TGTGCCAGCAGCTTCCTAGTGGGACAGGGGGCTGGAAACACCATATATTTT
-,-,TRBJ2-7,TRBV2,CATTGTGNYEQYF,TGTGCCACCACTGGCACAGGGAACTACGAGCAGTACTTC